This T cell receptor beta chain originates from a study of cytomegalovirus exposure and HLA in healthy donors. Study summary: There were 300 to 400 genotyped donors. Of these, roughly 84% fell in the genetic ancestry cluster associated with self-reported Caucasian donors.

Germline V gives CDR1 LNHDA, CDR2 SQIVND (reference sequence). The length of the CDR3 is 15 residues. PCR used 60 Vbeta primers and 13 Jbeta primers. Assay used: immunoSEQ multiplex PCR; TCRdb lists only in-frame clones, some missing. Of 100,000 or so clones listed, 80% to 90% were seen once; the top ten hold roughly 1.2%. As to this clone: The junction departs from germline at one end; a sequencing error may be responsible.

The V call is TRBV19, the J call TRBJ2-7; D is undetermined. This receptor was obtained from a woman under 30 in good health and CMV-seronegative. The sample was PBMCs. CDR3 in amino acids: CASSIGGQKLRCWDF. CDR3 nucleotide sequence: TGTGCCAGTAGTATAGGCGGCCAGAAATTACGATGTTGGGACTTC. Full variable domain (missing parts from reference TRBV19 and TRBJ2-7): DGGITQSPKYLFRKEGQNVTLSCEQNLNHDAMYWYRQDPGQGLRLIYYSQIVNDFQKGDIAEGYSVSREKKESFPLTVTSAQKNPTAFYLCASSIGGQKLRCWDFGPGTRLTVT.